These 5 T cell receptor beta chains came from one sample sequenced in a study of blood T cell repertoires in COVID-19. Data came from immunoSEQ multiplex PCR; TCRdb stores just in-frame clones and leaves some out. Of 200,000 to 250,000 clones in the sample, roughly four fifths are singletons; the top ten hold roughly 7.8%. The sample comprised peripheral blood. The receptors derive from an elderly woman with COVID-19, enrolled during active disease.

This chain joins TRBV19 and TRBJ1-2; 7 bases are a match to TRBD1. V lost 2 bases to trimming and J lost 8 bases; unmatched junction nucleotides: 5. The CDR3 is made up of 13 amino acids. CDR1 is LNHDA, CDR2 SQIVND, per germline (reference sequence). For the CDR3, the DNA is TGTGCCAGTAGTATAAACAGGGGCTACGGCTACACCTTC. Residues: CASSINRGYGYTF.

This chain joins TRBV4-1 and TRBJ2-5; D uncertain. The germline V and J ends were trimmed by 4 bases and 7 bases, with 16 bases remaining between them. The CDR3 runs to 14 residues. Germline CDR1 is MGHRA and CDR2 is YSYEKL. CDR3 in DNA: TGCGCCAGCAGCCCCTCCCTCCCCTCCGGGACCCAGTACTTC. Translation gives CASSPSLPSGTQYF.

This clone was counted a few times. CDR3 coding DNA: TGTGCCAGCAGTGATGGAGTGGGCGGGAATCAGCCCCAGCATTTT. The encoded protein is CASSDGVGGNQPQHF. The V and J genes are TRBV6-1 and TRBJ1-5, with unresolved D. Germline V lookup: CDR1 MNHNS, CDR2 SASEGT. This CDR3 has 15 amino acids. Trimming left V 3 bases short and J 4 bases short, with 13 bases between.

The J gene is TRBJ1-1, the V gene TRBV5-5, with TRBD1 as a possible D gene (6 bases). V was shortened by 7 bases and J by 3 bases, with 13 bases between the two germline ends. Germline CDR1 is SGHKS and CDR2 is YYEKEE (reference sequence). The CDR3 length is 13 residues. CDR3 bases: TGTGCCAGCGCCCAGGGGCCGGACACTGAAGCTTTCTTT. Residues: CASAQGPDTEAFF. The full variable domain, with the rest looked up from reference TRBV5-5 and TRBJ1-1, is DAGVTQSPTHLIKTRGQQVTLRCSPISGHKSVSWYQQVLGQGPQFIFQYYEKEERGRGNFPDRFSARQFPNYSSELNVNALLLGDSALYLCASAQGPDTEAFFGQGTRLTVV.

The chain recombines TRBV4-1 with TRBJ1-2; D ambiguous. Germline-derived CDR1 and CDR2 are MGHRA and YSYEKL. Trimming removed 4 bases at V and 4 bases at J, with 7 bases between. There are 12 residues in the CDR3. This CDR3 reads CASSPYGYGYTF. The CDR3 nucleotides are TGCGCCAGCAGCCCCTACGGCTATGGCTACACCTTC.